These 15 T cell receptor beta chains share one sample of origin, sequenced in a study of blood T cells in healthy people across ages. With a J-beta primer mix and a sample-barcoded 5' primer, a second PCR ran 7 to 11 cycles. TCRdb redid the calling of the 5' RACE reads with MiXCR, one entry per CDR3 protein. The repertoire holds hundreds of thousands of distinct CDR3 sequences, about 30% seen once, with roughly 14% in the top ten. The sample comprised blood. The origin of the receptors is a woman of 80 years or more in good health.

This clonotype has more than one count but fewer than ten. This chain uses TRBV6-1 with TRBJ2-1; 7 positions match TRBD1. CDR1 MNHNS and CDR2 SASEGT come from the germline V gene. After removal of 7 bases from V and 6 bases from J, the junction contained 3 bases not matched to a gene. The CDR3 runs 12 residues. The CDR3 is CASTRGPNEQFF. The CDR3 DNA sequence: TGTGCCAGCACGAGGGGGCCCAATGAGCAGTTCTTC.

This clonotype was seen only a few times. The conserved phenylalanine or tryptophan normally closing the CDR3 is absent here, so this likely arose from a read error. This chain joins TRBV5-1 and TRBJ2-5; D unresolved. Germline V gene sequence: CDR1 SGHRS, CDR2 YFSETQ. The CDR3 contains 11 residues. Trimming took 4 bases from V and 3 from J, leaving 4 bases between them. The CDR3 loop reads CASSQKETQYN. The CDR3 region has the DNA TGCGCCAGCAGCCAGAAAGAGACCCAGTACAAC.

There are many counts of this clonotype. This chain links TRBV7-2 with TRBJ2-3; D possibly matches TRBD1 or TRBD2 (5 bases each). This CDR3 region has 16 residues. Trimming took 0 bases from V and 0 from J, leaving 10 bases between them. The V gene's germline CDR1 is SGHTA and CDR2 FQGNSA. The CDR3 sequence is CASSLAGRTSTDTQYF. The CDR3 DNA reads as TGTGCCAGCAGCTTAGCGGGGCGGACTAGCACAGATACGCAGTATTTT. Drawing the rest from reference TRBV7-2 and TRBJ2-3, the complete variable domain is GAGVSQSPSNKVTEKGKDVELRCDPISGHTALYWYRQSLGQGLEFLIYFQGNSAPDKSGLPSDRFSAERTGGSVSTLTIQRTQQEDSAVYLCASSLAGRTSTDTQYFGPGTRLTVL.

This clonotype was found a few times. It may be a read error: a sequence one base away is much more abundant. The chain joins TRBV14 to TRBJ2-5; perhaps TRBD1 as D (7 bases). Trimming pared 4 bases from V and 11 bases from J, leaving 20 bases between. Germline V gene data show CDR1 as SGHDN and CDR2 as FVKESK. The CDR3 extends over 14 amino acids. This chain's CDR3 is CASSPIQGRNEQYF. CDR3 DNA: TGTGCCAGCAGCCCGATACAGGGGAGGAATGAGCAGTACTTC.

The chain uses TRBV3-1 and TRBJ2-5, with D tentatively TRBD2 (7 bases). This CDR3 has 12 residues. V was trimmed by 1 base and J by 11 bases, leaving 11 bases between them. CDR1 is LGHDT, CDR2 YNNKEL, per germline (reference sequence). The CDR3 sequence is CASSQGGGGQYF. In nucleotides, the CDR3 is TGTGCCAGCAGCCAAGGGGGGGGCGGGCAGTACTTC.

This clonotype was detected ten times or more. The rearrangement links TRBV5-1 to TRBJ1-2, with TRBD1 matching 9 bases. This CDR3 spans 17 amino acids. The V segment lost 0 bases and the J segment 3 bases; nucleotides outside the gene matches: 9. The V gene's germline CDR1 is SGHRS and CDR2 YFSETQ. CDR3: CASSLAGTGTSDYGYTF. As DNA, the CDR3 is TGCGCCAGCAGCTTGGCCGGGACAGGGACGAGCGACTATGGCTACACCTTC.

This clonotype was seen ten or more times. This rearrangement joins TRBV7-8 to TRBJ2-3, with TRBD1 identical over 8 bases. CDR3 length equals 16 residues. Germline V gene data show CDR1 as SGHVS and CDR2 as FQNEAQ. J lost 3 bases, V lost 4 bases, and 9 bases had no gene match. The CDR3 DNA sequence: TGTGCCAGCAGCTCGACCGGGACAGGCCTTACAGATACGCAGTATTTT. This codes for CASSSTGTGLTDTQYF.

V gene TRBV7-9 combines with J gene TRBJ1-2; a weak D match, TRBD1 (6 bases). This CDR3 region has 16 residues. Germline V lookup: CDR1 SEHNR, CDR2 FQNEAQ (reference sequence). V gave up 1 base and J gave up 4 bases, with 16 bases separating them. CDR3 coding DNA: TGTGCCAGCAGCTTAGAGGGTGGACAGCGACTCTATGGCTACACCTTC. Encoded protein: CASSLEGGQRLYGYTF.

The sample holds many counts of this clonotype. CDR3 DNA: TGTGCCAGCAGTGAAGCGGGGGGATACAATGAGCAGTTCTTC. Protein product: CASSEAGGYNEQFF. The chain employs TRBV2 and TRBJ2-1; weak D call: TRBD2 (6 bases). The V end lost 0 bases, the J end lost 4 bases, and 7 bases lay between the germline ends. The length of the CDR3 is 14 residues. Germline-derived CDR1 and CDR2 are SNHLY and FYNNEI.

This clonotype was seen repeatedly, ten times or more. The rearrangement joins TRBV6-1 to TRBJ2-7, with D maybe TRBD1 (7 bases). The germline V gene encodes CDR1 MNHNS and CDR2 SASEGT. The V end lost 6 bases, the J end lost 4 bases, and 10 bases lay between the germline ends. CDR3 size: 12 residues. CDR3 in DNA: TGTGCCAGCAGGCAGGGGGGATACGAGCAGTACTTC. Translation: CASRQGGYEQYF.

J is TRBJ2-1 and V is TRBV20-1, with 12 bases lining up with TRBD2. Germline V gene lookup returns CDR1 DFQATT and CDR2 SNEGSKA (reference sequence). V dropped 6 bases and J dropped 2; count of bases not matched to a gene: 2. This CDR3 comprises 14 residues. In DNA form, the CDR3 reads TGCAGTGCCTGGACTAGCGGGGCCTACAATGAGCAGTTCTTC. Amino acids: CSAWTSGAYNEQFF.

This clonotype was detected only a few times. A much larger clonotype is one base distant, so this may be a read error. The chain has TRBV3-1 and TRBJ2-5; TRBD2 agrees at 14 bases. Germline V gene data show CDR1 as LGHDT and CDR2 as YNNKEL (reference sequence). This CDR3 has 18 amino acids. J gave up 1 base and V 7 bases, and 11 bases lay outside the gene matches. The CDR3 here is CASNRSGTSGGFQETQYF. The CDR3 DNA sequence: TGTGCCAGCAACCGATCCGGGACTAGCGGGGGTTTCCAAGAGACCCAGTACTTC.

V is TRBV5-6 and J is TRBJ1-1; no firm D call. Germline V CDR1 and CDR2: SGHDT, YYEEEE. The CDR3 extends over 15 amino acids. V gave up 0 bases and J gave up 2 bases, with 11 bases separating them. The CDR3 loop is CASSLAPGTNTEAFF. The CDR3 DNA reads as TGTGCCAGCAGCTTGGCTCCAGGAACTAACACTGAAGCTTTCTTT. Using reference TRBV5-6 and TRBJ1-1 for the parts outside the CDR3, the full variable domain is DAGVTQSPTHLIKTRGQQVTLRCSPKSGHDTVSWYQQALGQGPQFIFQYYEEEERQRGNFPDRFSGHQFPNYSSELNVNALLLGDSALYLCASSLAPGTNTEAFFGQGTRLTVV.

The chain is built from TRBV7-8 and TRBJ2-3; TRBD1 matches at 7 bases. This CDR3 contains 15 residues. Germline trimming cut 2 bases from V and 3 bases from J; bases unmatched to any gene: 5. Germline V gives CDR1 SGHVS, CDR2 FQNEAQ. CDR3 amino acids: CASSLTGAVTDTQYF. The CDR3 DNA reads as TGTGCCAGCAGCTTAACAGGGGCGGTTACAGATACGCAGTATTTT. Complete variable domain (other parts from reference TRBV7-8 and TRBJ2-3): GAGVSQSPRYKVAKRGQDVALRCDPISGHVSLFWYQQALGQGPEFLTYFQNEAQLDKSGLPSDRFFAERPEGSVSTLKIQRTQQEDSAVYLCASSLTGAVTDTQYFGPGTRLTVL.

For this clonotype: A read error may be the cause here, since a much bigger clone is one base away. J is TRBJ2-1 and V is TRBV6-1, with D perhaps matching TRBD1 (6 bases). Germline V lookup: CDR1 MNHNS, CDR2 SASEGT. The CDR3 runs 13 residues. Trimming cost V 10 bases and J 7 bases, with 17 bases left between them. This CDR3 is CATAQGQRNEQFF. CDR3 nucleotides: TGTGCCACAGCCCAAGGACAGCGTAATGAGCAGTTCTTC.